Sequencing of this T cell receptor beta chain was carried out in a study of shared clonotypes between healthy human individuals. Donation came from healthy HIV-negative adults that had no recent acute infections or vaccinations. It was into CD45RA+ naive and CD45RA-negative memory subsets that the CD4+ cells were split. General study points: The sole specimen, blood, was sampled, and tissue repertoires likely differ. Rarefaction exposed incomplete sorted-subset sequencing despite large depth.

Note on this clone: Its antigen is not identified.

Clones were read by immunoSEQ multiplex PCR, and TCRdb kept only the in-frame ones, dropping some. The data contain 550,000 to 850,000 clones, 55% to 75% of them singletons. Trimming at V came to 3 bases and at J to 0 bases, leaving 0 bases not matched to a gene. The CDR3 consists of 15 residues. Germline CDR1 and CDR2: SNHLY and FYNNEI. The specimen was memory CD4+ T cells sorted from blood. Subset defined: CD45RA-negative fraction. This receptor was taken from a woman in her 30s in good health. V usage is TRBV2 and J usage is TRBJ2-4; TRBD1 matches 9 bases. In nucleotides, the CDR3 is TGTGCCAGCAGTGAGGACAGGGGAGCCAAAAACATTCAGTACTTC. Its protein is CASSEDRGAKNIQYF.